These T cell receptor beta chains were read from a single sample in a study of T cell repertoires in cytomegalovirus infection. These receptors' targets are unknown. MiXCR was run by TCRdb on the reads, yielding one entry per CDR3 protein. The repertoire consists of about a million distinct CDR3 sequences, with 30% to 40% occurring once and the leading ten covering 11% to 15%. This specimen was cultured CD8+ T cells from PBMCs, taken from culture after CMV antigen stimulation. The receptors shown here come from a human donor in good health (CMV status not recorded). Some clones in this sample may be carry-over from other donors' samples. Each CDR3 is given with its conserved first and last residue. The D gene is left open where the match is weak. Not all rows give a size; the values are once, few, many and, for expanded clones, a class.

>NA|NA|TRBJ1-6|TRBV4-3
TGCGCCAGCAGCCCAAGCAAGGTATCCAGGAATTCACCCCTCCACTTT
CASSPSKVSRNSPLHF
>TRBD2|many|TRBJ2-5|TRBV7-2
TGTGCCAGCAGCTTAGAATTTCCTAGCGGCGAAGAGACCCAGTACTTC
CASSLEFPSGEETQYF
>NA|NA|TRBJ1-2|TRBV7-9
TGTGCCAGCAGCTTAGGCACTCCAATCAACTATGGCTACACCTTC
CASSLGTPINYGYTF
>TRBD1|once|TRBJ1-1|TRBV7-6
TGTGCTAGCAGCTTGGGACAGGGGAGTTACGGCACTGAAGCTTTCTTT
CASSLGQGSYGTEAFF
>NA|few|TRBJ1-4|TRBV19
TGTGCCAGTAGCAATAACCGGGACCTTAATGAAAAACTGTTTTTT
CASSNNRDLNEKLFF
>TRBD1|few|TRBJ2-6|TRBV29-1
TGCAGCGTTCCGGGACAGCCCGCTGGGGGGGCCAACGTCCTGACTTTC
CSVPGQPAGGANVLTF
>TRBD2|NA|TRBJ2-5|TRBV7-6
TGTGCCAGCAGCTTATACCCACCGCCCGTGTACAGTGGGGGAGGGGAGACCCAGTACTTC
CASSLYPPPVYSGGGETQYF
>TRBD2|NA|TRBJ2-2|TRBV12-3/TRBV12-4
TGTGCCAGCAGCCTTATGGGAGCGGGGGGGCCCACCGGGGAGCTGTTTTTT
CASSLMGAGGPTGELFF
>NA|NA|TRBJ2-1|TRBV15
TGTGCCACCAGCAGAAAATACAATGAGCAGTTCTTC
CATSRKYNEQFF
>NA|NA|TRBJ2-7|TRBV5-1
TGCGCCAGCAGCTTGGCCAGAACAGGTACCTACGAGCAGTACTTC
CASSLARTGTYEQYF
>NA|NA|TRBJ1-1|TRBV6-8
TGTGCCAGCAGTTACTTGGGTGGCCGGCACACTGAAGCTTTCTTT
CASSYLGGRHTEAFF
>NA|many|TRBJ2-3|TRBV6-1
TGTGCCAGCAGTCTCCACCCAGATACGCAGTATTTT
CASSLHPDTQYF
>NA|NA|TRBJ2-1|TRBV12-3/TRBV12-4
TGTGTCAGCAGCGGGCAGAGGGGGCCCTACAATGAGCAGTTCTTC
CVSSGQRGPYNEQFF
>NA|many|TRBJ2-1|TRBV7-9
TGTGCCAGCAGCCCCGGGGAGGGGGCTACACATGAGCAGTTCTTC
CASSPGEGATHEQFF
>NA|NA|TRBJ1-4|TRBV6-5
TGTGCCACCAGCCAAACTGGGGGAAAACTGTTTTTT
CATSQTGGKLFF
>NA|NA|TRBJ1-1|TRBV5-1
TGCGCCAGCAGCTCGGTCGCTCAGGAGTACCTGGACACTGAAGCTTTCTTT
CASSSVAQEYLDTEAFF
>TRBD1|NA|TRBJ2-7|TRBV27
TGTGCCAGCAAGGGACAGGGAAGCTCCTACGAGCAGTACTTC
CASKGQGSSYEQYF
>NA|many|TRBJ2-5|TRBV12-3/TRBV12-4
TGTGCCAGCAGTTTAGATGACGACAGCCGGGGGGCTCAAGAGACCCAGTACTTC
CASSLDDDSRGAQETQYF
>NA|once|TRBJ1-5|TRBV7-6
TGTGCCAGCAGCCGCCTCGCGCCGAGTCAGCCCCAGCATTTT
CASSRLAPSQPQHF
>NA|NA|TRBJ2-7|TRBV10-3
TGTGCCATCAGTGACAGGAGCTACGAGCAGTACTTC
CAISDRSYEQYF
>NA|NA|TRBJ1-2|TRBV6-5
TGTGCCAGCAGTTACTCGTCGGCTAACTATGGCTACACCTTC
CASSYSSANYGYTF
>TRBD2|NA|TRBJ2-5|TRBV20-1
TGCAGTGCTAGACCCCGTAGCGGGGGGAGGGAGACCCAGTACTTC
CSARPRSGGRETQYF
>TRBD1|many|TRBJ2-3|TRBV7-6
TGTGCCAGCAGCCTGGGACAGGGGCACTCGGCAGGAGATACGCAGTATTTT
CASSLGQGHSAGDTQYF
>TRBD1|NA|TRBJ2-2|TRBV7-3
TGTGTCAGCGCCGCCCCCCCAACAGGGGACACCGGGGAGCTGTTTTTT
CVSAAPPTGDTGELFF
>TRBD1|NA|TRBJ1-1|TRBV7-3
TGTGCCAGCAGCTCATTAGGGACAGCGAACACTGAAGCTTTCTTT
CASSSLGTANTEAFF
>NA|NA|TRBJ2-7|TRBV7-6
TGTGCCAGTATAGGTTCAACCTACGAGCAGTACTTC
CASIGSTYEQYF
>NA|many|TRBJ1-5|TRBV25-1
TGTGCCAGCAGTGAGGAAGGGGATGATAGCAATCAGCCCCAGCATTTT
CASSEEGDDSNQPQHF
>NA|few|TRBJ2-7|TRBV6-4
TGTGCCAGCAGTGACTCACCTAGACATACAGGAGAGCAGTACTTC
CASSDSPRHTGEQYF
>NA|many|TRBJ2-2|TRBV7-2
TGTGCCAGCAGCTTATCTATCATGATGTCCGGGGAGCTGTTTTTT
CASSLSIMMSGELFF
>TRBD2|NA|TRBJ2-3|TRBV27
TGTGCCAGCAGTTTCCGCGTCCCTGGACTAGCGGATGCCCGCACAGATACGCAGTATTTT
CASSFRVPGLADARTDTQYF
>NA|many|TRBJ1-2|TRBV7-2
TGTGCCAGCAGTTTTCAGGGCCCCCCTGAAGGCTACACCTTC
CASSFQGPPEGYTF
>NA|many|TRBJ1-4|TRBV7-7
TGTGCTAGCAGCCCGATAGTAACGGGGGCTGGAGAAAAACTGTTTTTT
CASSPIVTGAGEKLFF
>NA|once|TRBJ1-5|TRBV4-1
TGCGCCAGCAGCCAACTGGGCGGGCACAGTCAGCCCCAGCATTTT
CASSQLGGHSQPQHF
>TRBD1|NA|TRBJ1-2|TRBV6-1
TGTGCCAGCAGTGAAAGGCCAGGGGGATGGCAGGATGGCTACACCTTC
CASSERPGGWQDGYTF
>NA|NA|TRBJ2-7|TRBV5-5
TGTGCCAGCAGCTTACCCAATCCGAACGAGCAGTACTTC
CASSLPNPNEQYF
>TRBD1|NA|TRBJ1-2|TRBV7-9
TGTGCCAGCAGCTTAAATTTACAGGGGAGCCTCTATGGCTACACCTTC
CASSLNLQGSLYGYTF
>NA|NA|TRBJ2-2|TRBV5-1
TGCGCCAGCAGCTTGGATCTTAGCGGGAACACCGGGGAGCTGTTTTTT
CASSLDLSGNTGELFF
>NA|NA|TRBJ1-1|TRBV29-1
TGCAGCGTTCCAAGGTCAGGGAACACTGAAGCTTTCTTT
CSVPRSGNTEAFF
>TRBD2|NA|TRBJ2-3|TRBV7-6
TGTGCCAGCAGCTCCTCATGGGGGGGGAGCACAGATACGCAGTATTTT
CASSSSWGGSTDTQYF
>NA|NA|TRBJ1-4|TRBV6-6
TGTGCCAGCAGACAAATTCCACATCAGGGTTCTAATGAAAAACTGTTTTTT
CASRQIPHQGSNEKLFF
>TRBD2|NA|TRBJ2-3|TRBV6-2/TRBV6-3
TGTGCCAGCAGTTACGGGCTAGCGGAGATCACAGATACGCAGTATTTT
CASSYGLAEITDTQYF
>TRBD2|many|TRBJ2-2|TRBV12-3/TRBV12-4
TGTGCCAGCAGTCCCCTGTCTGGACTAGCGGGGACCGGGGAGCTGTTTTTT
CASSPLSGLAGTGELFF
>NA|many|TRBJ2-7|TRBV7-2
TGTGCCAGCAGCTTCTTCTTGAACTCCTACGAGCAGTACTTC
CASSFFLNSYEQYF
>TRBD1|many|TRBJ2-7|TRBV19
TGTGCCAGTAGCCCGGGACAGGGCTCTACCTACGAGCAGTACTTC
CASSPGQGSTYEQYF
>NA|NA|TRBJ1-6|TRBV27
TGTGCCAGCAAGCCAGGGTTGGGATCACCCCTCCACTTT
CASKPGLGSPLHF
>TRBD2|NA|TRBJ2-1|TRBV12-5
TGTGCTAGTGCGGCGGGGGGGCCCTACAATGAGCAGTTCTTC
CASAAGGPYNEQFF
>NA|many|TRBJ2-1|TRBV7-2
TGTGCCAGCAGCTTAGCGCTGGGTGAGCAGTTCTTC
CASSLALGEQFF
>NA|few|TRBJ1-1|TRBV4-3
TGCGCCAGCAGCCAAGCGCTTTTACAGGACACTGAAGCTTTCTTT
CASSQALLQDTEAFF
>NA|many|TRBJ1-5|TRBV7-2
TGTGCCAGCAGCTTAGGCCCCTATGACAGCAGTAATCAGCCCCAGCATTTT
CASSLGPYDSSNQPQHF
>NA|few|TRBJ1-1|TRBV19
TGTGCCAGTTGGGGACAGAACACTGAAGCTTTCTTT
CASWGQNTEAFF
>NA|NA|TRBJ1-2|TRBV11-3
TGTGCCAGCAGCTTAGTAGGTTCGGCAGGGGAAAGCTACACCTTC
CASSLVGSAGESYTF
>TRBD1|NA|TRBJ1-5|TRBV27
TGTGCCAGCAGTTTATCGGGACAGGGACCTCAGCCCCAGCATTTT
CASSLSGQGPQPQHF
>NA|NA|TRBJ1-1|TRBV6-2/TRBV6-3
TGTGCCAGCACTTCAGAGAACACTGAAGCTTTCTTT
CASTSENTEAFF